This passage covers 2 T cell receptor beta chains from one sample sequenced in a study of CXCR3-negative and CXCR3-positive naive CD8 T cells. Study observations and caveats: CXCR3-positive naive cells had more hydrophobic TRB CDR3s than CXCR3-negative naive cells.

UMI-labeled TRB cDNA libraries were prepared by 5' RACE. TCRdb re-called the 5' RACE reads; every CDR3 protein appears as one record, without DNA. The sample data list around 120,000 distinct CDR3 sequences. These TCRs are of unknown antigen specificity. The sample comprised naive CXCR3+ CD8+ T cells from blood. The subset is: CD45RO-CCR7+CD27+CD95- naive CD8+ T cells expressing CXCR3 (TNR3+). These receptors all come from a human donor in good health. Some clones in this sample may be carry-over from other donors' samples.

The CDR3 is CASSHGQGAGYGYTF. V usage is TRBV9 and J usage is TRBJ1-2; as DNA is missing, the TRBD1 call by TCRdb cannot be tested. The CDR3 extends over 15 amino acids. Germline CDR1 reads SGDLS; CDR2 reads YYNGEE.

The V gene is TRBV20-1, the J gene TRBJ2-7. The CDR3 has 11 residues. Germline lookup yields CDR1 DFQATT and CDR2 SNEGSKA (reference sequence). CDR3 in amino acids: CSAISFSEQYF.